The entry that follows covers one T cell receptor beta chain sequence. Antigen specificity is unknown. The repertoire was sequenced with immunoSEQ multiplex PCR; TCRdb's copy has only in-frame clones and lacks some. The sample has some 99,000 clones; 88% are singletons. The donors were members of the approximately 130-subject validation cohort (separate from the approximately 670-subject first cohort). V lost 0 bases and J lost 1, with 10 bases in between. The CDR3 contains 15 residues. Germline V gene data show CDR1 as SGHNT and CDR2 as YYREEE (reference sequence). This sample stems from a study of cytomegalovirus exposure and HLA in healthy donors. Across the whole study: The same platform used for the approximately 670 first-cohort repertoires was also used for the roughly 120 validation repertoires, as a later analysis reported.

Study conclusions and caveats: Researchers counted approximately 160 TCR beta chains as cytomegalovirus-associated. Most TCR sequences proved rare, with some public TCRs found in many donors.

Sequenced input: PBMCs. This chain uses TRBV5-4 with TRBJ1-1; D perhaps matches TRBD1 (6 bases). The source of this sequence is a woman aged 18-35 years in good health and CMV-seronegative. The CDR3 spells CASSLAQGGNTEAFF. CDR3 nucleotide sequence: TGTGCCAGCAGCTTGGCGCAAGGGGGGAACACTGAAGCTTTCTTT.